The clone carrying this TCR beta chain was counted between two and nine times. TCRdb re-called the RT-PCR reads through MiXCR, storing one row per CDR3 protein. Counted here are around 190,000 distinct CDR3 sequences, around an eighth occurring once; the ten biggest clones make up about 28%. The data are from a study of response to subunit inactivated influenza vaccine. Trimming stripped 0 bases from V and 5 bases from J, with 2 bases between. From germline, CDR1 is DFQATT and CDR2 SNEGSKA (reference sequence). This CDR3 has 11 residues. The chain employs TRBV20-1 and TRBJ2-1; no reliable D call. The clonotype comes from a middle-aged man who received an inactivated influenza vaccine. The sequenced sample was CD8+ T cells sorted from PBMCs, obtained roughly 5 days after vaccination. The CDR3 nucleotides are TGCAGTGCTAGAGAGAACAATGAGCAGTTCTTC. Translation gives CSARENNEQFF.